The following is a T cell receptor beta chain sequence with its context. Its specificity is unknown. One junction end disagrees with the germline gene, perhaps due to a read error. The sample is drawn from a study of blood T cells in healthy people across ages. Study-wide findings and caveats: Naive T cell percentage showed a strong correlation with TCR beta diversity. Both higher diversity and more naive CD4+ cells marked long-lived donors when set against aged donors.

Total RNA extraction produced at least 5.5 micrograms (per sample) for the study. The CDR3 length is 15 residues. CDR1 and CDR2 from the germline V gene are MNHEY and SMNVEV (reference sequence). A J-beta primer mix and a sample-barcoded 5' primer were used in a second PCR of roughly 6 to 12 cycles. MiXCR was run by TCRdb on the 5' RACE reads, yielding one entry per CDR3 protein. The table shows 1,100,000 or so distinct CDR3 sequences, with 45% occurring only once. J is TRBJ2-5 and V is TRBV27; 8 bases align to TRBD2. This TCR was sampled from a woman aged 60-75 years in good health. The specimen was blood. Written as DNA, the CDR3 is TGTGCCGGCAGTCCCCCGGGACTAGGGTTAGAGACCCAGTACTTC. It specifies CAGSPPGLGLETQYF.